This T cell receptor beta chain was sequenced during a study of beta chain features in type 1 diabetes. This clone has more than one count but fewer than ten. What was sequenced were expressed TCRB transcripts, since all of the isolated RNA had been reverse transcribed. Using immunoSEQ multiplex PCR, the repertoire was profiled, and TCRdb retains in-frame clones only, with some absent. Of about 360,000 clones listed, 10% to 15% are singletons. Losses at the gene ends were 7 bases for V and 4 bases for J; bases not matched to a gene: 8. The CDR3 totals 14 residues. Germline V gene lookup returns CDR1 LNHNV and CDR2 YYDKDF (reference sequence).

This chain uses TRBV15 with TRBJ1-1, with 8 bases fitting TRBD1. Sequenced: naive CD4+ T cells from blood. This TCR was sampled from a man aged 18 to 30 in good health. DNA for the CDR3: TGTGCCACCAACAAGGACAGGGTTGCCACTGAAGCTTTCTTT. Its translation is CATNKDRVATEAFF.